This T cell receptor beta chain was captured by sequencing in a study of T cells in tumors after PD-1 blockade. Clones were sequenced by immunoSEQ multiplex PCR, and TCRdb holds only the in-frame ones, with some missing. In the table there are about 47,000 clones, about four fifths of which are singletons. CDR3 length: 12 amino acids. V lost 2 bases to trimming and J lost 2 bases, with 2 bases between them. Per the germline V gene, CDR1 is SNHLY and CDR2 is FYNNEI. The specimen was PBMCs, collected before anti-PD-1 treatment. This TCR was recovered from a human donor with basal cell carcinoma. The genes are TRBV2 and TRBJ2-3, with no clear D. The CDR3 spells CASSEYTDTQYF. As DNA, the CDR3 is TGTGCCAGCAGTGAATACACAGATACGCAGTATTTT.